Following are 9 T cell receptor beta chains from one sample sequenced in a study of blood T cells in healthy people across ages. A second PCR, run for about 7 to 11 cycles, used a sample-barcoded 5' primer plus a J-beta primer mix. TCRdb called the 5' RACE reads again in MiXCR, with one record for every CDR3 protein. Altogether about 1.4 million distinct CDR3 sequences are present, around 55% being singletons, with the ten largest covering roughly 7%. Sequencing was done on a sample of blood. These receptor sequences come from a man in his late teens or twenties in good health.

The rearrangement joins TRBV15 to TRBJ2-7; D is undetermined. The germline V and J ends were trimmed by 1 base and 2 bases, with 15 bases remaining between them. The CDR3 is 16 amino acids. CDR1 is LNHNV, CDR2 YYDKDF, per germline (reference sequence). CDR3 bases: TGTGCCACCAGCAGAGTCACGACAACGCCTCCCTACGAGCAGTACTTC. Encoded protein: CATSRVTTTPPYEQYF.

V gene TRBV27 combines with J gene TRBJ2-1; D is possibly TRBD1 or TRBD2 (5 bases each). The tail of the sequence fits TRBJ2-7 better, so the J call may be wrong. The CDR3 covers 15 residues. Per the germline V gene, CDR1 is MNHEY and CDR2 is SMNVEV (reference sequence). CDR3 bases: TGTGCCAGCAGGTCCGGGACCTCTCTCTTTGACGAGCAGTACTTC. Translating gives CASRSGTSLFDEQYF.

This chain joins TRBV20-1 and TRBJ2-3, with D possibly called TRBD1 or TRBD2 (5 bases each). In germline, CDR1 is DFQATT, CDR2 SNEGSKA (reference sequence). The CDR3 is 14 amino acids. V gave up 5 bases and J gave up 1 base, with 13 bases separating them. CDR3 region: CSAGPGSRTDTQYF. The CDR3 region has the DNA TGCAGTGCTGGGCCAGGGAGCCGCACAGATACGCAGTATTTT.

The chain couples TRBV4-1 to TRBJ2-1; 8 nucleotides align to TRBD2. V dropped 0 bases and J dropped 8; count of bases not matched to a gene: 9. Germline CDR1 is MGHRA and CDR2 is YSYEKL. This CDR3 has 16 residues. DNA of the CDR3: TGCGCCAGCAGCCAAGATAAGAGCGGGAGTTGGTATGAGCAGTTCTTC. As protein: CASSQDKSGSWYEQFF.

The chain carries TRBV6-2 or TRBV6-3 and TRBJ2-1; D unclear. Germline CDR1 reads MNHEY; CDR2 reads SVGEGT. The CDR3 contains 13 residues. Trimming cost V 6 bases and J 10 bases, with 16 bases left between them. CDR3 loop: CASRPIPPEEQFF. DNA for the CDR3: TGTGCCAGCAGACCTATCCCTCCGGAAGAGCAGTTCTTC.

The rearrangement joins TRBV6-2 or TRBV6-3 to TRBJ2-1, with a possible D match to TRBD2 (6 bases). The CDR3 is 14 amino acids. With 8 bases removed from V and 2 bases from J, the gap between germline ends came to 13 bases. Germline CDR1 and CDR2: MNHEY and SVGEGT. The CDR3 reads CASVGGGPYNEQFF. Written as DNA, the CDR3 is TGTGCCAGCGTCGGGGGAGGCCCCTACAATGAGCAGTTCTTC.

The chain carries TRBV20-1 and TRBJ2-7, with D unclear. With 5 bases removed from V and 2 bases from J, the gap between germline ends came to 7 bases. The CDR3 spans 11 residues. CDR1 is DFQATT and CDR2 is SNEGSKA in the germline V gene (reference sequence). CDR3 loop: CSAPEPYEQYF. The CDR3 bases are TGCAGTGCTCCTGAGCCCTACGAGCAGTACTTC.

The chain links TRBV12-3 or TRBV12-4 to TRBJ2-5, with 9 bases aligning to TRBD1. The junction had 11 bases not matched to a gene; V was cut back by 1 base and J by 11 bases. The CDR3 length is 15 residues. The CDR3 nucleotides are TGTGCCAGCAGTTTAGGGACAGGGGTCGGCAATGAGCAGTACTTC. Amino acids: CASSLGTGVGNEQYF.

This clonotype was seen a few times. The CDR3 DNA is TGTGCCAGCAGTGGTGGGTATCGGTTCTACGAGCAGTACTTC. It codes for CASSGGYRFYEQYF. The J gene is TRBJ2-7, the V gene TRBV27, with D unclear. The germline V gene encodes CDR1 MNHEY and CDR2 SMNVEV (reference sequence). Trimming shortened V by 5 bases and J by 3 bases, and 14 bases separated the two germline ends. The CDR3 spans 14 residues.